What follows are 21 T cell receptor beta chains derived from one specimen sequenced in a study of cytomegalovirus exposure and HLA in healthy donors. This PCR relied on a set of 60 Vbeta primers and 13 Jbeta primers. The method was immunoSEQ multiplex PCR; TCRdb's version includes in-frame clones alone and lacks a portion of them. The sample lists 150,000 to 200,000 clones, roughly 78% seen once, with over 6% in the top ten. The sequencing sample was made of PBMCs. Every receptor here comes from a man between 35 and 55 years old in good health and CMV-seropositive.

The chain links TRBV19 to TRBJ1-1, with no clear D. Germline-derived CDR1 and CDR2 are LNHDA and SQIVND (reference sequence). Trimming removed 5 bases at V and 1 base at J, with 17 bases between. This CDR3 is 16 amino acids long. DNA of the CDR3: TGTGCCAGTAGTGCCCTCCACCGGGTTTCGAACACTGAAGCTTTCTTT. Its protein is CASSALHRVSNTEAFF.

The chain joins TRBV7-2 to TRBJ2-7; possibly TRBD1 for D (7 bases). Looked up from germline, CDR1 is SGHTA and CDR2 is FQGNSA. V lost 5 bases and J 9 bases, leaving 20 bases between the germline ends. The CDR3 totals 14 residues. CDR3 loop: CASSDYPHRGGQYF. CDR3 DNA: TGTGCCAGCAGCGACTACCCCCACAGGGGAGGGCAGTACTTC.

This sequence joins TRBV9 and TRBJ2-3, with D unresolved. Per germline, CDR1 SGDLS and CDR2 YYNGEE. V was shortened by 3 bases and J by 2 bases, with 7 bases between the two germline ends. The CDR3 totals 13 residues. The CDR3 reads CASSELFTDTQYF. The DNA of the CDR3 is TGTGCCAGCAGCGAACTATTCACAGATACGCAGTATTTT.

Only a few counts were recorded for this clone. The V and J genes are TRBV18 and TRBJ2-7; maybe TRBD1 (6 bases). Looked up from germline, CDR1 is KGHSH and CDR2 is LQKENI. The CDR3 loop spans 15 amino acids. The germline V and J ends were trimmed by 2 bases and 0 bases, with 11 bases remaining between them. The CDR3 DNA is TGTGCCAGCTCACCAGACAGGATAAGCTCCTACGAGCAGTACTTC. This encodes CASSPDRISSYEQYF.

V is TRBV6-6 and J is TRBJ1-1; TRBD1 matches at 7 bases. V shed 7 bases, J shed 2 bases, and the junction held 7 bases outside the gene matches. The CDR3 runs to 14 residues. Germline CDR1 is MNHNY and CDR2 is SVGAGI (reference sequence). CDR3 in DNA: TGTGCCAGCAAGGTGGGACAGCTCAACACTGAAGCTTTCTTT. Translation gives CASKVGQLNTEAFF.

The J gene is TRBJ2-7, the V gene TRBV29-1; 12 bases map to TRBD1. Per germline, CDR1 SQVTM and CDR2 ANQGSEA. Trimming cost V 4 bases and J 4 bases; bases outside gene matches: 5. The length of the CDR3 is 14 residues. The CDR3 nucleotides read TGCAGCGTTGGGGGGACAGGGGGCGGGTACGAGCAGTACTTC. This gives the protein CSVGGTGGGYEQYF.

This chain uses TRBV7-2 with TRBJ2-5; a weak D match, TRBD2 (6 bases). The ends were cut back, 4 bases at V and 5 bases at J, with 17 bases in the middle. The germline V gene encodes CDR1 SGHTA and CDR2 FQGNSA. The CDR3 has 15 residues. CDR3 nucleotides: TGTGCCAGCAGCTCGCCCGGGCGGGGAGCGGAGACCCAGTACTTC. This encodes CASSSPGRGAETQYF. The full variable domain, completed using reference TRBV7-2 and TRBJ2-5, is GAGVSQSPSNKVTEKGKDVELRCDPISGHTALYWYRQSLGQGLEFLIYFQGNSAPDKSGLPSDRFSAERTGGSVSTLTIQRTQQEDSAVYLCASSSPGRGAETQYFGPGTRLLVL.

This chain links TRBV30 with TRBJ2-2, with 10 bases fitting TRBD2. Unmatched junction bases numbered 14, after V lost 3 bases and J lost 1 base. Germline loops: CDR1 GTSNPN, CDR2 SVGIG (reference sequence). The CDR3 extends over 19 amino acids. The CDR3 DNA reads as TGTGCCTGGAGGACTCTACCGGGACTAGCGATACGGAACACCGGGGAGCTGTTTTTT. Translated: CAWRTLPGLAIRNTGELFF. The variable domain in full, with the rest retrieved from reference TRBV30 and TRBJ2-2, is SQTIHQWPATLVQPVGSPLSLECTVEGTSNPNLYWYRQAAGRGLQLLFYSVGIGQISSEVPQNLSASRPQDRQFILSSKKLLLSDSGFYLCAWRTLPGLAIRNTGELFFGEGSRLTVL.

The chain's CDR3 is CASSYKGMNTEAFF. In DNA form, the CDR3 reads TGTGCCAGCAGTTACAAGGGGATGAACACTGAAGCTTTCTTT. The chain carries TRBV6-5 and TRBJ1-1; TRBD1 is a possible D gene (5 bases). The CDR3 is made up of 14 amino acids. Germline-derived CDR1 and CDR2 are MNHEY and SVGAGI. V was clipped by 2 bases and J by 0 bases, with 7 bases between them.

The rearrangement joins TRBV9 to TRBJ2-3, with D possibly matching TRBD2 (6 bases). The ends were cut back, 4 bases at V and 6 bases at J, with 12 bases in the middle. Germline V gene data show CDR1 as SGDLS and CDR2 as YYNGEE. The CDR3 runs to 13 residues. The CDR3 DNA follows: TGTGCCAGCAGCCCGGACTATCTGGATACGCAGTATTTT. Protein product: CASSPDYLDTQYF. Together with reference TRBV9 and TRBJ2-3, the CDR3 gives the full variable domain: DSGVTQTPKHLITATGQRVTLRCSPRSGDLSVYWYQQSLDQGLQFLIQYYNGEERAKGNILERFSAQQFPDLHSELNLSSLELGDSALYFCASSPDYLDTQYFGPGTRLTVL.

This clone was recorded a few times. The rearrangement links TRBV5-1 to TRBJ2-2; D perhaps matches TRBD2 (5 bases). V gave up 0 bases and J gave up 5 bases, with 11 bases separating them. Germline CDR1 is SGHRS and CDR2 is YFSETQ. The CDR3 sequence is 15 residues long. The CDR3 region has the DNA TGCGCCAGCAGCTTGGTGGGGAGTGGAACCGGGGAGCTGTTTTTT. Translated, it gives CASSLVGSGTGELFF.

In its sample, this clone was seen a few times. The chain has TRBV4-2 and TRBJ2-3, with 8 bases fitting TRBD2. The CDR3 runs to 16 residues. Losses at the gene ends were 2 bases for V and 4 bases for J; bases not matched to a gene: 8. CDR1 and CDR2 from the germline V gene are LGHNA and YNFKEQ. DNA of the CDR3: TGTGCCAGCAGCCAACCGGGACTAGGGGGTTCAGATACGCAGTATTTT. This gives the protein CASSQPGLGGSDTQYF.

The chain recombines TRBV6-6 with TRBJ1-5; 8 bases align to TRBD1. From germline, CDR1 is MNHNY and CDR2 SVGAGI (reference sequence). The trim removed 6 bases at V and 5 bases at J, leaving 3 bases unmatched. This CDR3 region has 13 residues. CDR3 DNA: TGTGCCAGCAGCTTACAGGGGGATCAGCCCCAGCATTTT. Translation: CASSLQGDQPQHF.

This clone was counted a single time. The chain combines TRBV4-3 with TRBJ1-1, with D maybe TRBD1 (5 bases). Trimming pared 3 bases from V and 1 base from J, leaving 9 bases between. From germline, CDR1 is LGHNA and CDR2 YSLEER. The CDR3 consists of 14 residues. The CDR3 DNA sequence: TGCGCCAGCAGCCAGGGGGGGAGGAACACTGAAGCTTTCTTT. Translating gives CASSQGGRNTEAFF.

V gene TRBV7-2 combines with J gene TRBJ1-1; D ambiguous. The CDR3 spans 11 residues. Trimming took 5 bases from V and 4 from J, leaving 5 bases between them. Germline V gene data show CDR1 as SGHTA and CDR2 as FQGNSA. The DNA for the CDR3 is TGTGCCAGCAGCGTCCTCACTGAAGCTTTCTTT. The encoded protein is CASSVLTEAFF.

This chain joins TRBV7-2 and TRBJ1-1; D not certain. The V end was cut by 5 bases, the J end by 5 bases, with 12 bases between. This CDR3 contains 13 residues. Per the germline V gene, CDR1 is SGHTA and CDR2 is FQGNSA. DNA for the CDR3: TGTGCCAGCAGCCCTAATCGAAGAACTGAAGCTTTCTTT. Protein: CASSPNRRTEAFF.

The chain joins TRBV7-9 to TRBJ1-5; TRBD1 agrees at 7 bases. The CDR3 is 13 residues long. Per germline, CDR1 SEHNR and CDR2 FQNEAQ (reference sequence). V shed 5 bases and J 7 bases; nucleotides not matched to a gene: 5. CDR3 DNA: TGTGCCAGCAGCCCGGAGACAGGGCAGCCCCAGCATTTT. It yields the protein CASSPETGQPQHF. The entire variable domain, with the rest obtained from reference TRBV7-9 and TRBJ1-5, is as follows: DTGVSQNPRHKITKRGQNVTFRCDPISEHNRLYWYRQTLGQGPEFLTYFQNEAQLEKSRLLSDRFSAERPKGSFSTLEIQRTEQGDSAMYLCASSPETGQPQHFGDGTRLSIL.

CDR3: CASSEAAGGRSEKLFF. As DNA, the CDR3 is TGTGCCAGCAGTGAAGCGGCGGGGGGGCGGAGTGAAAAACTGTTTTTT. The chain employs TRBV6-1 and TRBJ1-4; weak D call: TRBD1 (6 bases). This CDR3 has 16 amino acids. Germline lookup yields CDR1 MNHNS and CDR2 SASEGT. V was pared by 0 bases and J by 7 bases, with 15 bases between.

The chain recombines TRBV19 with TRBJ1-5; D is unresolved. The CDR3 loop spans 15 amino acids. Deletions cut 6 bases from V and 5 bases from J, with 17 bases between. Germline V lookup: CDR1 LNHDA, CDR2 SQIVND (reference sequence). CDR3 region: CASSKSRPPYQPQHF. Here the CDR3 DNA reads TGTGCCAGTAGCAAGTCGAGGCCGCCTTATCAGCCCCAGCATTTT.

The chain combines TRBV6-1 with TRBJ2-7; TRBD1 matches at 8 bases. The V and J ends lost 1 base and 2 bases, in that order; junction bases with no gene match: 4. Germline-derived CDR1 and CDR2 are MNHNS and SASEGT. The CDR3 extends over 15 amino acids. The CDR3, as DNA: TGTGCCAGCAGTGAAGGGGACAGGTCTACCTACGAGCAGTACTTC. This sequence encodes CASSEGDRSTYEQYF.

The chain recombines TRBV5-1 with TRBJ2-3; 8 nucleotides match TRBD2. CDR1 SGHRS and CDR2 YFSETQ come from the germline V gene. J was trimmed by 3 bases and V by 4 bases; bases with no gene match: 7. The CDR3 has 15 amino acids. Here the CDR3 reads CASSPGGGRTDTQYF. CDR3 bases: TGCGCCAGCAGCCCCGGGGGGGGAAGGACAGATACGCAGTATTTT.